The entry that follows covers one T cell receptor (beta chain) sequence. The target antigen is unknown. This record belongs to a study of post-analysis software for immune sequencing data. Across the whole study: Courses of disease covered relapsing-remitting, secondary progressive and progressive-relapsing multiple sclerosis.

Looked up from germline, CDR1 is MGHRA and CDR2 is YSYEKL. V lost 7 bases, J lost 2 bases, and 11 bases lay in between. This CDR3 is built from 14 residues. Findings and caveats of the study: Strong co-clustering by F measure was seen for same-batch samples. Controls had significantly higher normalized Chao1 diversity than multiple sclerosis patients. The five TRBV segments detected at higher frequency in patients than in controls included TRBV5-6, TRBV5-1 and TRBV20-1.

Each TCR beta cDNA library carried unique molecular identifiers. About 500,000 cDNA molecules were obtained from approximately 1 to 10 million T cells. MiXCR, applied by TCRdb to the PCR reads, yields one record per CDR3 protein. The table includes 450,000 or so distinct CDR3 sequences, under 55% detected once. The chain couples TRBV4-1 to TRBJ2-2; no clear D. The sequenced sample was blood. This TCR derives from a girl between 10 and 17 years old with multiple sclerosis. The CDR3 DNA is TGCGCCAGCATGCCTCAGACCAACACCGGGGAGCTGTTTTTT. Translated, it gives CASMPQTNTGELFF.